Sequencing of this TCR beta chain was carried out in a study of blood T cell repertoires in COVID-19. Overall study: T cells, B-cell-depleted T cells, or PBMCs supplied cDNA or gDNA.

TCRdb's copy holds only in-frame clones and misses some; the assay was immunoSEQ multiplex PCR. The sample lists roughly 21,000 clones; about four fifths were seen once. This clone has a single count. The CDR3 contains 16 residues. V lost 2 bases, J lost 5 bases, and 12 bases stayed unmatched. Per germline, CDR1 GTSNPN and CDR2 SVGIG (reference sequence). The TCR comes from a man aged 40-49 years with acute or convalescent COVID-19. The rearrangement links TRBV30 to TRBJ1-1, with 9 bases matching TRBD1. The sample comprised peripheral blood. The CDR3 protein is CAWSSNRGRSGTEAFF. CDR3 DNA sequence: TGTGCCTGGAGTTCAAACAGGGGGCGTTCGGGAACTGAAGCTTTCTTT.